This T cell receptor (beta chain) derives from a study of T-cell reconstitution after alpha-beta-depleted transplantation in children. Unique molecular identifiers tagged the TCRbeta library. TCRdb re-derived calls from the PCR reads in MiXCR, one entry per CDR3 protein. The sample has approximately 520,000 distinct CDR3 sequences; approximately 32% are singletons. This clonotype was seen only a few times. The trim removed 6 bases at V and 2 bases at J, leaving 6 bases unmatched. The CDR3 extends over 15 amino acids. Germline CDR1 SQVTM, CDR2 ANQGSEA. The sequence was obtained from a human donor who donated a stem cell graft to a child with aplastic anemia. The chain links TRBV29-1 to TRBJ2-1; TRBD1 matches 11 bases. The sequences come from PBMCs from the stem cell graft donor, collected from the stem cell graft. In DNA, the CDR3 is TGCAGCGTCAGGACAGGGGGCGTTACCTACAATGAGCAGTTCTTC. This gives the protein CSVRTGGVTYNEQFF.